One and the same sample provided the 8 T cell receptor beta chains below, sequenced in a study of read filtering for tumor transcriptome and immune sequencing. Molecular barcoded adaptors covering alpha/delta and beta/gamma chains were used on about 0.4 ug RNA. MiXCR, applied by TCRdb to the reads, yields one record per CDR3 protein. The table lists 35,000 to 50,000 distinct CDR3 sequences, 12% of them singletons, with approximately 30% in the top ten. The sample taken for sequencing was a population of CD138-negative cells sorted from bone marrow. The receptors come from a donor at least 40 years old with multiple myeloma.

This clonotype was recorded a few times. The V and J genes are TRBV28 and TRBJ1-4, with D hard to call. Germline loops: CDR1 MDHEN, CDR2 SYDVKM. The CDR3 length is 13 residues. Trimming took 2 bases from V and 6 from J, leaving 7 bases between them. In DNA, the CDR3 is TGTGCCAGCAGTTTAATCCGGGATGAAAAACTGTTTTTT. This encodes CASSLIRDEKLFF.

This clonotype was recorded only once. This likely stems from a read error, as it lies one base from a far larger clone. The V gene is TRBV7-2, the J gene TRBJ2-1; TRBD2 agrees at 12 bases. CDR1 and CDR2 (germline): SGHTA, FQGNSA. CDR3 length: 16 amino acids. With 4 bases clipped from V and 3 bases from J, the junction kept 4 bases outside the gene matches. The CDR3 bases are TGTGCCAGCAGCTCAGCACTAGCGGGGGGCTACAATGAGCAGTTCTTC. It is translated as CASSSALAGGYNEQFF. The full variable domain, rest sourced from reference TRBV7-2 and TRBJ2-1, is GAGVSQSPSNKVTEKGKDVELRCDPISGHTALYWYRQSLGQGLEFLIYFQGNSAPDKSGLPSDRFSAERTGGSVSTLTIQRTQQEDSAVYLCASSSALAGGYNEQFFGPGTRLTVL.

This clonotype was counted only a few times. The J gene is TRBJ2-7, the V gene TRBV7-9; D gene uncertain. The V end lost 0 bases, the J end lost 0 bases, and 9 bases lay between the germline ends. Germline CDR1 reads SEHNR; CDR2 reads FQNEAQ (reference sequence). The CDR3 runs to 15 residues. The CDR3 DNA follows: TGTGCCAGCAGCTTAGCAGGGCAAACCTCCTACGAGCAGTACTTC. It is translated as CASSLAGQTSYEQYF.

Comment on this clonotype: A much larger clone lies one base from this, so it may be a read error. The V call is TRBV7-9, the J call TRBJ1-2; 8 positions match TRBD1. The V and J ends lost 4 bases and 8 bases, in that order; junction bases with no gene match: 6. This CDR3 has 13 residues. Per germline, CDR1 SEHNR and CDR2 FQNEAQ (reference sequence). The CDR3 DNA is TGTGCCAGCAGCTCTGGCAGGGGGCAGGGCTACACCTTC. Translation gives CASSSGRGQGYTF.

Details on this clonotype: A single base separates this from a much larger clone, so it may be a read error. The rearrangement joins TRBV15 to TRBJ2-1; D is unresolved. Germline CDR1 reads LNHNV; CDR2 reads YYDKDF (reference sequence). The CDR3 runs 11 residues. CDR3 region: CATSKDGPRVF. CDR3 nucleotides: TGTGCCACCAGCAAAGATGGTCCTCGGGTCTTC. The full variable domain, with the rest looked up from reference TRBV15 and TRBJ2-1, is DAMVIQNPRYQVTQFGKPVTLSCSQTLNHNVMYWYQQKSSQAPKLLFHYYDKDFNNEADTPDNFQSRRPNTSFCFLDIRSPGLGDTAMYLCATSKDGPRVFGPGTRLTVL.

At least ten counts were recorded for this clonotype. The chain links TRBV5-1 to TRBJ2-1; perhaps TRBD2 as D (5 bases). Germline CDR1 reads SGHRS; CDR2 reads YFSETQ. Deletions cut 2 bases from V and 2 bases from J, with 8 bases between. This CDR3 spans 14 amino acids. CDR3 region: CASSLEGAYNEQFF. The CDR3 DNA is TGCGCCAGCAGCTTAGAGGGAGCCTACAATGAGCAGTTCTTC.

This clonotype was counted a few times. This chain links TRBV5-1 with TRBJ1-1; D uncertain. Between the trimmed V and J ends, which lost 0 bases and 2 bases, there was a span of 8 bases. The CDR3 has 14 amino acids. Germline assignment: CDR1 SGHRS and CDR2 YFSETQ. CDR3 in amino acids: CASSLAWGNTEAFF. The DNA for the CDR3 is TGCGCCAGCAGCTTGGCCTGGGGAAACACTGAAGCTTTCTTT.

This clonotype was recorded only once. A read error is the likely source, as a far larger clone sits one nucleotide away. DNA for the CDR3: TGTGTCAGCAGCCAGGGATCCTTGAACACTGAAGCTTTCTTT. Its translation: CVSSQGSLNTEAFF. V gene TRBV7-2 combines with J gene TRBJ1-1; tentatively, D is TRBD1 (5 bases). The germline V gene encodes CDR1 SGHTA and CDR2 FQGNSA. The CDR3 length is 14 residues.